This is a list of T cell receptor beta chains from one sample in a study of blood T cell repertoires in COVID-19. Here immunoSEQ multiplex PCR was the method, and the copy in TCRdb shows in-frame clones only, minus some. The table records around 200,000 clones, around 91% of them present only once. Sample: peripheral blood. The receptor source for this set is a man aged 50 or older with acute or convalescent COVID-19. CDR3s include the opening cysteine and the closing phenylalanine or tryptophan. The D gene is left open where the match is weak. Only some rows state a clone size, as once, few, many or a class for expanded clones.

abundance	d_gene	v_gene	j_gene	CDR3nt	CDR3aa
.	.	TRBV29-1	TRBJ1-5	TGCAGCGCCGGAGGACAGCCCGGAGAACCCCAGCATTTT	CSAGGQPGEPQHF
.	TRBD1	TRBV7-2	TRBJ2-2	TGTGCCAGCAGACCCCAAGGACAGGAGACCGGGGAGCTGTTTTTT	CASRPQGQETGELFF
.	TRBD1	TRBV28	TRBJ1-6	TGTGCCAGCAGTTTATTCCCCGGACAGGGCAATTCACCCCTCCACTTT	CASSLFPGQGNSPLHF
.	TRBD1	TRBV5-1	TRBJ1-1	TGCGCCAGCAGCCAGTCAGGGGGAGGACCGAACACTGAAGCTTTCTTT	CASSQSGGGPNTEAFF
few	.	TRBV4-2	TRBJ1-2	TGTGCCAGCAGCCAAGATTCACAAAACAGCTATGGCTACACCTTC	CASSQDSQNSYGYTF
.	TRBD2	TRBV10-3	TRBJ2-7	TGTGCCATCAGTGAGTCAGGGGGGGCCGGACTAGCGGGAGGGCCCTCCCTAGTATACGAGCAGTACTTC	CAISESGGAGLAGGPSLVYEQYF
.	TRBD1	TRBV11-2	TRBJ1-4	TGTGCCAGCAGCCGTAGATTGGGACAGCGTATACCAAATGAAAAACTGTTTTTT	CASSRRLGQRIPNEKLFF
few	TRBD1	TRBV19	TRBJ1-2	TGTGCCAGTAGAGAGGGGGCCGGAGACTATGGCTACACCTTC	CASREGAGDYGYTF
.	.	TRBV7-2	TRBJ2-5	TGTGCCAGCAGCTTAGACATCGCTCAAGAGACCCAGTACTTC	CASSLDIAQETQYF
once	.	TRBV28	TRBJ1-5	TGTGCCAGCTCCTATCAGGGAGGGAGTCAGCCCCAGCATTTT	CASSYQGGSQPQHF
.	TRBD1	TRBV5-1	TRBJ1-1	TGCGCCAGCAGCATCGGACAGGGGGCTACTGAAGCTTTCTTT	CASSIGQGATEAFF
.	TRBD2	TRBV4-1	TRBJ2-1	TGCGCCAGCAGCCTGCGTGGAACTAGCGGGAGGTATGAGCAGTTCTTC	CASSLRGTSGRYEQFF
once	.	TRBV7-8	TRBJ1-1	TGTGCCAGCAGCGTAAACAGGGACACTGAAGCTTTCTTT	CASSVNRDTEAFF
.	.	TRBV4-1	TRBJ1-1	TGCGCCAGCAGCTCATACGGGGGAAACACTGAAGCTTTCTTT	CASSSYGGNTEAFF
.	TRBD1	TRBV9	TRBJ1-6	TGTGCCAGCAGCGCGTGGACAGGGAATTCACCCCTCCACTTT	CASSAWTGNSPLHF
once	TRBD1	TRBV6-5	TRBJ1-1	TGTGCCAGCAGTTACAGGGGGCTGAGGGTCACTGAAGCTTTCTTT	CASSYRGLRVTEAFF
.	TRBD2	TRBV7-2	TRBJ2-1	TGTGCCAGCAGCTTAGCGGGACTAGCGGCAACCAATGAGCAGTTCTTC	CASSLAGLAATNEQFF
.	TRBD1	TRBV24-1	TRBJ2-2	TGTGCCACCAGTGACTACGGGACAGGAGGGACCGGGGAGCTGTTTTTT	CATSDYGTGGTGELFF
.	.	TRBV29-1	TRBJ1-3	TGCAGCGGAGGTACAGGGAAGGGAAACACCATATATTTT	CSGGTGKGNTIYF
few	.	TRBV6-5	TRBJ1-1	TGTGCCAGCAGGGGGAAGGGGCTTGGGAACACTGAAGCTTTCTTT	CASRGKGLGNTEAFF
.	TRBD1	TRBV28	TRBJ1-3	TGTGCCAGCAGCATAGCGGACAGGGCTGGAAACACCATATATTTT	CASSIADRAGNTIYF